Listed below are T cell receptor beta chains from one sample, sequenced in a study of beta chain features in type 1 diabetes. Method: immunoSEQ multiplex PCR; TCRdb's copy keeps in-frame clones and lacks some. The data hold about 160,000 clones, with approximately 10% observed a single time. The sequencing sample was made of central memory CD4+ T cells from blood. These receptors were collected from a young woman with type 1 diabetes. CDR3s include the opening cysteine and the closing phenylalanine or tryptophan. The D gene is left open where the match is weak. A clone size is listed for some rows: how often the clone was seen (once, few, many), or a class if it is expanded.

j_call | d_call | clone_size | v_call | cdr3_aa | cdr3_nt
TRBJ2-1 | TRBD1 | . | TRBV28 | CASSLTRPGQGVGGLYNEQFF | TGTGCCAGCAGTTTAACACGACCGGGACAGGGTGTTGGAGGGTTATACAATGAGCAGTTCTTC
TRBJ1-1 | TRBD1 | few | TRBV5-1 | CASSLTGGGDEAFF | TGCGCCAGCAGCTTGACAGGGGGTGGGGATGAAGCTTTCTTT
TRBJ2-5 | TRBD1 | many | TRBV2 | CASRETGGETQYF | TGTGCCAGCAGGGAGACAGGGGGAGAGACCCAGTACTTC
TRBJ2-1 | TRBD2 | few | TRBV14 | CASSPYSGSFYNEQFF | TGTGCCAGCAGCCCGTATAGCGGGAGCTTCTACAATGAGCAGTTCTTC
TRBJ1-3 | . | . | TRBV23-1 | CASSQWKWAGSSGNTIYF | TGCGCCAGCAGTCAATGGAAATGGGCCGGGAGCTCTGGAAACACCATATATTTT
TRBJ2-5 | . | . | TRBV5-5 | CASSRGSFIETQYF | TGTGCCAGCAGCAGGGGTTCGTTTATAGAGACCCAGTACTTC
TRBJ2-5 | . | . | TRBV5-1 | CASSGEGFTGETQYF | TGCGCCAGCAGCGGGGAGGGTTTTACAGGGGAGACCCAGTACTTC
TRBJ2-4 | . | few | TRBV2 | CASSGQGQGNIQYF | TGTGCCAGCAGTGGGCAGGGGCAGGGAAACATTCAGTACTTC
TRBJ2-3 | . | . | TRBV5-1 | CASSLQAGSTDTQYF | TGCGCCAGCAGCTTACAGGCAGGTAGCACAGATACGCAGTATTTT
TRBJ1-2 | . | . | TRBV7-9 | CASSLGQGSYGYTF | TGTGCCAGCAGCTTAGGTCAGGGTAGCTATGGCTACACCTTC
TRBJ1-2 | . | few | TRBV10-3 | CAISRQDQGYGYTF | TGTGCCATCAGCAGACAGGATCAGGGCTATGGCTACACCTTC
TRBJ1-1 | . | . | TRBV13 | CASGGRTEAFF | TGTGCCAGCGGGGGCAGGACTGAAGCTTTCTTT
TRBJ2-7 | TRBD2 | few | TRBV18 | CASSPQQLGLAGGEQYF | TGTGCCAGCTCACCACAGCAACTTGGACTAGCGGGAGGCGAGCAGTACTTC
TRBJ1-2 | . | few | TRBV29-1 | CSVSGQSYGYTF | TGCAGCGTGAGTGGACAGAGTTATGGCTACACCTTC
TRBJ1-4 | . | . | TRBV30 | CAWGEGSQKLFF | TGTGCCTGGGGGGAGGGTTCGCAAAAACTGTTTTTT
TRBJ2-1 | . | . | TRBV7-8 | CASSLWTAYNEQFF | TGTGCCAGCAGCTTGTGGACAGCCTACAATGAGCAGTTCTTC
TRBJ1-5 | . | few | TRBV29-1 | CSVELGQYYSNQPQHF | TGCAGCGTTGAACTTGGACAGTATTACAGCAATCAGCCCCAGCATTTT
TRBJ2-7 | TRBD1 | . | TRBV6-1 | CASRTDRGAYEQYF | TGTGCCAGCAGGACCGACAGGGGCGCCTACGAGCAGTACTTC
TRBJ2-5 | . | few | TRBV29-1 | CSVVDIQETQYF | TGCAGCGTTGTGGACATCCAAGAGACCCAGTACTTC
TRBJ2-1 | . | few | TRBV9 | CASSVSGNEQFF | TGTGCCAGCAGCGTAAGCGGGAATGAGCAGTTCTTC
TRBJ1-5 | . | . | TRBV7-8 | CASSFSGFDQPQHF | TGTGCCAGCAGCTTCTCAGGGTTCGATCAGCCCCAGCATTTT
TRBJ2-1 | TRBD2 | . | TRBV6-1 | CAISEAVAGVTDEQFF | TGTGCCATCAGTGAGGCTGTAGCGGGAGTAACCGATGAGCAGTTCTTC
TRBJ2-1 | TRBD1 | few | TRBV29-1 | CSVTKEGTGGMYEQFF | TGCAGCGTAACTAAAGAGGGGACAGGGGGAATGTATGAGCAGTTCTTC
TRBJ1-4 | TRBD1 | . | TRBV5-1 | CASSSGTGIGKLFF | TGCGCCAGCAGCTCCGGGACAGGAATCGGAAAACTGTTTTTT
TRBJ2-1 | TRBD2 | . | TRBV9 | CASRPASGRDNEQFF | TGTGCCAGCCGGCCCGCTAGCGGGAGAGACAATGAGCAGTTCTTC
TRBJ1-5 | TRBD1 | . | TRBV28 | CASLSQGPDNQPQHF | TGTGCCAGCTTATCACAGGGGCCCGATAATCAGCCCCAGCATTTT
TRBJ1-2 | TRBD1 | few | TRBV28 | CAITDGDRNYGYTF | TGTGCCATTACCGACGGGGACAGGAACTATGGCTACACCTTC